This T cell receptor (beta chain) came from a study of T cells in Graves' hyperthyroidism and ophthalmopathy. Researchers took RNA transcripts and amplified the TCR beta CDR3 regions from them. The study used the HTBI primer set for a first-round RT-PCR of the TCR CDR3. TCRdb called the multiplex PCR reads again in MiXCR, with one record for every CDR3 protein. The table has a few hundred thousand distinct CDR3 sequences, roughly 13% seen once; the top ten hold about a third. This clonotype was detected a few times. Material: blood. This clonotype originated in a woman aged 40 to 55 with Graves' ophthalmopathy.

CDR3: CSASAQAGGYAGQYF. CDR3 coding DNA: TGCAGTGCTAGTGCCCAGGCAGGGGGCTACGCGGGGCAGTACTTC. The rearrangement joins TRBV20-1 to TRBJ2-7; 8 bases align to TRBD1. The CDR3 has 15 residues. CDR1 DFQATT and CDR2 SNEGSKA come from the germline V gene (reference sequence). The junction had 16 bases not matched to a gene; V was cut back by 3 bases and J by 9 bases.